This T cell receptor beta chain emerged from a study of cytomegalovirus exposure and HLA in healthy donors. At the level of the study: Of over 300 genotyped donors, 70% to 85% clustered with self-reported Caucasian donors.

About this clone itself: Its antigen remains unknown.

Study outcomes and limitations: A highly shared variant cluster was judged a likely technical artifact.

The CDR3 has 14 residues. CDR1 SNHLY and CDR2 FYNNEI come from the germline V gene. After removal of 9 bases from V and 5 bases from J, the junction contained 10 bases not matched to a gene. Primers for the PCR totalled 60 Vbeta and 13 Jbeta. Libraries were prepared by immunoSEQ multiplex PCR; TCRdb keeps only in-frame clonotypes and omits some of them. The sample lists under 200,000 clones, around 75% seen once, with approximately 2% in the top ten. The source material was PBMCs. The receptor's source is a human donor in good health. The chain recombines TRBV2 with TRBJ2-5; 9 bases fit TRBD1. The CDR3 coding sequence is TGTGCCAGGGGTGGACAGGGGCGACAGGAGACCCAGTACTTC. Translation gives CARGGQGRQETQYF.